Each of the 26 T cell receptor beta chains below was sequenced from the same sample in a study of brain T cells in children with intractable seizures. Sequencing was performed with immunoSEQ multiplex PCR; in TCRdb, only in-frame clones are kept and a portion is missing. The sample consists of about 320,000 clones, more than 85% of them appearing once. Time point described: blood from clinic visit 5 months post-surgery; TSC patient then seizure free. The material was peripheral blood, obtained about 5 months after surgery. The receptors originated from a boy younger than two with tuberous sclerosis and intractable seizures.

The chain is built from TRBV28 and TRBJ1-5; TRBD1 matches at 7 bases. This CDR3 has 18 residues. CDR1 MDHEN and CDR2 SYDVKM come from the germline V gene. Trimming took 4 bases from V and 1 from J; bases not matched to a gene: 13. CDR3 in amino acids: CASSSNGRVGGSNQPQHF. As DNA, the CDR3 is TGTGCCAGCAGTTCTAATGGCAGGGTAGGGGGCAGCAATCAGCCCCAGCATTTT.

The chain uses TRBV5-1 and TRBJ1-1, with D perhaps matching TRBD1 (6 bases). V lost 3 bases and J 1 base, leaving 13 bases between the germline ends. CDR3 length: 15 residues. Germline V lookup: CDR1 SGHRS, CDR2 YFSETQ. The CDR3 here is CASSSNPDRNTEAFF. The DNA for the CDR3 is TGCGCCAGCAGCTCGAATCCGGACAGGAACACTGAAGCTTTCTTT.

The V call is TRBV7-2, the J call TRBJ2-7, with 7 bases fitting TRBD2. The CDR3 runs 14 residues. Unmatched junction bases numbered 7, after V lost 5 bases and J lost 3 bases. Germline V gene data show CDR1 as SGHTA and CDR2 as FQGNSA. CDR3 protein: CASSPPGGVYEQYF. The CDR3 DNA reads TGTGCCAGCAGCCCCCCGGGGGGAGTCTACGAGCAGTACTTC.

V is TRBV15 and J is TRBJ2-2; TRBD2 is a possible D gene (6 bases). V shed 4 bases and J shed 5 bases, with 11 bases lying between them. CDR3 length equals 14 residues. Germline V lookup: CDR1 LNHNV, CDR2 YYDKDF (reference sequence). CDR3 amino acids: CATSTRRGTGELFF. The CDR3 coding sequence is TGTGCCACCAGCACTCGACGGGGGACCGGGGAGCTGTTTTTT.

This chain joins TRBV27 and TRBJ1-2; the D gene is possibly TRBD1 (6 bases). Germline V gene lookup returns CDR1 MNHEY and CDR2 SMNVEV (reference sequence). Trimming cost V 0 bases and J 5 bases, with 13 bases left between them. The CDR3 is made up of 15 amino acids. CDR3 nucleotides: TGTGCCAGCAGTTTATCTTGGGGGCTCGGGTATGGCTACACCTTC. Protein: CASSLSWGLGYGYTF.

V usage is TRBV10-3 and J usage is TRBJ1-1; maybe TRBD1 (6 bases). V was cut by 4 bases and J by 1 base, with 16 bases left in between. This CDR3 is 16 amino acids long. Per the germline V gene, CDR1 is ENHRY and CDR2 is SYGVKD. For the CDR3, the DNA is TGTGCCATCAGTGTGAGGACAGCTCTTTGGAACACTGAAGCTTTCTTT. This translates into CAISVRTALWNTEAFF.

The rearrangement joins TRBV4-2 to TRBJ2-2, with a tentative D call TRBD2 (7 bases). The V gene's germline CDR1 is LGHNA and CDR2 YNFKEQ. The ends were cut back, 0 bases at V and 3 bases at J, with 20 bases in the middle. The length of the CDR3 is 19 residues. CDR3 bases: TGTGCCAGCAGCCAAGATTTTGGTCGGGGGGCTTCTTACACCGGGGAGCTGTTTTTT. It codes for CASSQDFGRGASYTGELFF.

The chain uses TRBV15 and TRBJ2-3; D gene uncertain. Trimming pared 5 bases from V and 2 bases from J, leaving 20 bases between. CDR1 and CDR2 (germline): LNHNV, YYDKDF (reference sequence). The CDR3 runs to 17 residues. CDR3 loop: CATSYSPGTVNTDTQYF. The DNA of the CDR3 is TGTGCCACCAGCTACTCCCCCGGCACGGTGAACACAGATACGCAGTATTTT.

The rearrangement links TRBV24-1 to TRBJ2-2, with TRBD2 matching over 11 bases. Trimming at V came to 10 bases and at J to 7 bases, leaving 31 bases not matched to a gene. The CDR3 has 22 residues. CDR1 and CDR2 from the germline V gene are KGHDR and SFDVKD. In nucleotides, the CDR3 is TGTGCCACTAGTCACTTGCTTCGTCGAAACCTTAGCGGGAGGGCCCGGGTCGGGGAGCTGTTTTTT. Translating it yields CATSHLLRRNLSGRARVGELFF.

The chain is built from TRBV27 and TRBJ2-7, with TRBD2 matching 11 bases. Germline V lookup: CDR1 MNHEY, CDR2 SMNVEV (reference sequence). V lost 6 bases and J lost 6; bases outside the gene matches: 7. CDR3 length: 14 residues. The CDR3 region has the DNA TGTGCCAGCAGCCCACTAGCGGGAGAGGGCGAGCAGTACTTC. Encoded protein: CASSPLAGEGEQYF.

CDR3 residues: CASSSRTQRNSEQYF. The CDR3, as DNA: TGTGCCAGTAGTTCGAGGACTCAACGAAACTCCGAGCAGTACTTC. The chain couples TRBV19 to TRBJ2-7; D possibly corresponds to TRBD2 (5 bases). Trimming pared 5 bases from V and 6 bases from J, leaving 20 bases between. This CDR3 is built from 15 residues. CDR1 and CDR2 (germline): LNHDA, SQIVND (reference sequence).

The CDR3 bases are TGTGCCAGCAGCCCCAACCCGGGCAGGGGTAACACTGAAGCTTTCTTT. This sequence encodes CASSPNPGRGNTEAFF. V and J are TRBV5-6 and TRBJ1-1; tentatively, D is TRBD1 (6 bases). V was trimmed by 4 bases and J by 2 bases, leaving 18 bases between them. Per germline, CDR1 SGHDT and CDR2 YYEEEE. CDR3 length: 16 residues.

V is TRBV20-1 and J is TRBJ1-1; possible D gene TRBD1, 6 bases. Germline V gene data show CDR1 as DFQATT and CDR2 as SNEGSKA (reference sequence). Trimming shortened V by 3 bases and J by 11 bases, and 10 bases separated the two germline ends. CDR3 length equals 10 residues. This CDR3 is CSASRGWAFF. CDR3 sequence (DNA): TGCAGTGCTAGTAGGGGGTGGGCTTTCTTT.

V and J are TRBV25-1 and TRBJ2-1; 8 bases map to TRBD2. After removal of 5 bases from V and 2 bases from J, the junction contained 2 bases not matched to a gene. Germline V lookup: CDR1 MGHDK, CDR2 SYGVNS. The CDR3 runs to 14 residues. CDR3 nucleotide sequence: TGTGCCAGCAGTCTAGCGGGCGCCTACAATGAGCAGTTCTTC. Its protein product is CASSLAGAYNEQFF.

This CDR3 reads CAWSRDGSTEAFF. The CDR3 nucleotides read TGTGCCTGGAGCCGGGATGGGAGCACTGAAGCTTTCTTT. The chain has TRBV30 and TRBJ1-1, with unresolved D. CDR1 GTSNPN and CDR2 SVGIG come from the germline V gene (reference sequence). V dropped 3 bases and J dropped 4 bases, with 12 bases sitting between them. The CDR3 consists of 13 residues.

The rearrangement links TRBV12-2 to TRBJ1-2; the tabulated D call, TRBD1, remains unverified against the DNA. TRBV12-2 is designated a pseudogene. CDR3 size: 14 residues. The CDR3 protein is CASRRGQGMIGRTF. The CDR3 DNA reads as TGTGCAAGTCGCCGGGGACAGGGAATGATAGGGCGGACCTTC.

Concerning this clone: The junction does not match germline at one end; this may be a read error. This chain's CDR3 is CASSQDQYEQYF. The CDR3 bases are TGTGCCAGCAGTCAAGATCAGTACGAGCAGTACTTC. The chain uses TRBV14 and TRBJ2-7; D unclear. CDR1 is SGHDN and CDR2 is FVKESK in the germline V gene. This CDR3 is 12 amino acids long. The full variable domain, its missing parts supplied by reference TRBV14 and TRBJ2-7, is EAGVTQFPSHSVIEKGQTVTLRCDPISGHDNLYWYRRVMGKEIKFLLHFVKESKQDESGMPNNRFLAERTGGTYSTLKVQPAELEDSGVYFCASSQDQYEQYFGPGTRLTVT.

The rearrangement joins TRBV30 to TRBJ2-2, with TRBD2 identical over 9 bases. V was pared by 2 bases and J by 5 bases, with 6 bases of the junction left unmatched. Per the germline V gene, CDR1 is GTSNPN and CDR2 is SVGIG (reference sequence). This CDR3 comprises 15 residues. CDR3: CAWSNVAGETGELFF. The CDR3 coding sequence is TGTGCCTGGAGTAACGTAGCGGGAGAGACCGGGGAGCTGTTTTTT.

The V call is TRBV7-2, the J call TRBJ1-1; D is uncertain. Germline CDR1 and CDR2: SGHTA and FQGNSA. Trimming left V 1 base short and J 8 bases short, with 14 bases between. CDR3 length: 14 amino acids. CDR3 region: CASSLVRLGPEAFF. DNA for the CDR3: TGTGCCAGCAGCTTAGTAAGACTAGGTCCCGAAGCTTTCTTT. Full variable domain (remainder filled in from reference TRBV7-2 and TRBJ1-1): GAGVSQSPSNKVTEKGKDVELRCDPISGHTALYWYRQSLGQGLEFLIYFQGNSAPDKSGLPSDRFSAERTGGSVSTLTIQRTQQEDSAVYLCASSLVRLGPEAFFGQGTRLTVV.

Here the CDR3 reads CASSEQGAGNTIYF. CDR3 coding DNA: TGTGCCAGCAGTGAACAGGGGGCTGGAAACACCATATATTTT. V usage is TRBV6-1 and J usage is TRBJ1-3; 7 bases agree with TRBD1. The CDR3 covers 14 residues. The germline V gene has CDR1 MNHNS and CDR2 SASEGT. With V trimmed by 2 bases and J by 2 bases, 0 bases remained unmatched.

The chain carries TRBV6-5 and TRBJ2-1; TRBD1 matches 7 bases. The CDR3 consists of 14 residues. V trimming: 6 bases; J trimming: 8 bases; junction bases outside the gene matches: 10. Germline V CDR1 and CDR2: MNHEY, SVGAGI. CDR3 DNA: TGTGCCAGCAGGCCTACCGGGACAGTCTATGAGCAGTTCTTC. It translates to CASRPTGTVYEQFF.

This sequence joins TRBV10-3 and TRBJ2-1, with D hard to call. V gave up 0 bases and J gave up 10 bases, with 4 bases separating them. Per the germline V gene, CDR1 is ENHRY and CDR2 is SYGVKD. The length of the CDR3 is 11 residues. Here the CDR3 DNA reads TGTGCCATCAGTGAGTCGAGCGAGCAGTTCTTC. Translated, it gives CAISESSEQFF.

The V and J genes are TRBV27 and TRBJ1-2; 9 nucleotides line up with TRBD1. Trimming cost V 6 bases and J 0 bases; bases outside gene matches: 5. The length of the CDR3 is 15 residues. In germline, CDR1 is MNHEY, CDR2 SMNVEV (reference sequence). The CDR3 bases are TGTGCCAGCAGGATGGGGACAGGGCCTAACTATGGCTACACCTTC. This sequence encodes CASRMGTGPNYGYTF.

The chain is built from TRBV3-1 (or the pseudogene TRBV3-2) and TRBJ2-2; 10 nucleotides match TRBD2. This CDR3 has 17 amino acids. V shed 0 bases and J 1 base; nucleotides not matched to a gene: 2. Germline V gene data show CDR1 as LGHDT and CDR2 as YNNKEL (reference sequence). CDR3 nucleotide sequence: TGTGCCAGCAGCCAAGAAGGACTAGCGGAGAACACCGGGGAGCTGTTTTTT. Amino acids: CASSQEGLAENTGELFF.

Concerning this clone: A junction end diverges from the germline sequence, so it may reflect a read error. This chain connects TRBV28 to TRBJ1-5, with 7 bases lining up with TRBD1. Germline loops: CDR1 MDHEN, CDR2 SYDVKM. The CDR3 sequence is 12 residues long. The CDR3 here is CASSFGEQGHNF. The DNA of the CDR3 is TGTGCCAGCAGTTTTGGTGAACAGGGGCACAATTTT.

V gene TRBV24-1 combines with J gene TRBJ1-4, with 7 bases matching TRBD1. Per the germline V gene, CDR1 is KGHDR and CDR2 is SFDVKD. V lost 12 bases, J lost 8 bases, and 14 bases stayed unmatched. The CDR3 has 14 amino acids. The CDR3 bases are TGTGCCGCTTCATTCCGGGACAGAGAGGAAAAACTGTTTTTT. Encoded protein: CAASFRDREEKLFF.